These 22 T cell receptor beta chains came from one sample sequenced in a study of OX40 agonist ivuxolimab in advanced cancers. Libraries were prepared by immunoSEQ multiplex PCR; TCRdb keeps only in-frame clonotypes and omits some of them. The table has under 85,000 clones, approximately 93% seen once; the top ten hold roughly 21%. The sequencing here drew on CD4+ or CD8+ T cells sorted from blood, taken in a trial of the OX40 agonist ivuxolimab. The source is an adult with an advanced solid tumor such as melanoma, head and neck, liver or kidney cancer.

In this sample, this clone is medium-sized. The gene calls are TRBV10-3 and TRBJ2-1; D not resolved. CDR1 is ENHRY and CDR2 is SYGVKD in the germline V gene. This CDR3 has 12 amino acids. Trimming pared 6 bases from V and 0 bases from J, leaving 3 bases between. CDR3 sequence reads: CAISGSYNEQFF. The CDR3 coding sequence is TGTGCCATCAGCGGCTCCTACAATGAGCAGTTCTTC.

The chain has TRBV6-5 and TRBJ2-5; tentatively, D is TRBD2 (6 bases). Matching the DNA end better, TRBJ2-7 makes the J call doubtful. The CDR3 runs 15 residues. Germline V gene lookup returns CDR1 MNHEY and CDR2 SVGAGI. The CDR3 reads CASSPTPGLPYEQYF. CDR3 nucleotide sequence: TGTGCCAGCAGTCCTACTCCGGGACTCCCCTACGAGCAGTACTTC.

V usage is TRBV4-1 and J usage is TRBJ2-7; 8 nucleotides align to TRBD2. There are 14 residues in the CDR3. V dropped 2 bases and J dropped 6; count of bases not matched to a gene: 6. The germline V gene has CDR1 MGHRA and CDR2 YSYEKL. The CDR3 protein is CASSQIGLASEQYF. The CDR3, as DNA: TGCGCCAGCAGCCAAATAGGACTAGCATCCGAGCAGTACTTC.

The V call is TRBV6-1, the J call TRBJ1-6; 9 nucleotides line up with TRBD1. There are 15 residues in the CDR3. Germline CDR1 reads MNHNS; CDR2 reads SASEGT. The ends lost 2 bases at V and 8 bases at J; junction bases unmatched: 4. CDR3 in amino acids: CASSEKRDRDSPLHF. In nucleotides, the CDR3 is TGTGCCAGCAGTGAAAAACGGGACAGGGATTCACCCCTCCACTTT.

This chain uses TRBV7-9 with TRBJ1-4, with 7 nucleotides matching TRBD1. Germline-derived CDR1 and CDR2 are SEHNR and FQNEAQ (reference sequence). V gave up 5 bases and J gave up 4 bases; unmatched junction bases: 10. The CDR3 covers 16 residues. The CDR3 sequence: CASSPWGGQYNEKLFF. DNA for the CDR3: TGTGCCAGCAGCCCGTGGGGGGGACAGTATAATGAAAAACTGTTTTTT. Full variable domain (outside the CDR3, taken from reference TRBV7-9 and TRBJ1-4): DTGVSQNPRHKITKRGQNVTFRCDPISEHNRLYWYRQTLGQGPEFLTYFQNEAQLEKSRLLSDRFSAERPKGSFSTLEIQRTEQGDSAMYLCASSPWGGQYNEKLFFGSGTQLSVL.

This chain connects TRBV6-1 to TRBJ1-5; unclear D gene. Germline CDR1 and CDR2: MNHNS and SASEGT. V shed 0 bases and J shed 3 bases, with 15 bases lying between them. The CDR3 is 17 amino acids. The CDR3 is CASSEAWAVGDNQPQHF. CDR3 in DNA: TGTGCCAGCAGTGAAGCATGGGCAGTTGGGGACAATCAGCCCCAGCATTTT.

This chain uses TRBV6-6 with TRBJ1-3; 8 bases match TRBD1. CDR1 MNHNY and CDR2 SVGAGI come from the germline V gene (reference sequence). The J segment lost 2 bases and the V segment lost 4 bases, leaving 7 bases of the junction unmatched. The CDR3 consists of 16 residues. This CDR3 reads CASSSLRQGPGNTIYF. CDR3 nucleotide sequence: TGTGCCAGCAGTTCGCTGAGACAGGGGCCTGGAAACACCATATATTTT.

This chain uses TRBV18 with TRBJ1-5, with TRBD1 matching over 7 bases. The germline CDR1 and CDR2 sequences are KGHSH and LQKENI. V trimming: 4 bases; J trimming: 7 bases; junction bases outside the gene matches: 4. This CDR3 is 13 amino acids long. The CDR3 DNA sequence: TGTGCCAGCTCACAGGGGGCTGAGCAGCCCCAGCATTTT. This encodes CASSQGAEQPQHF.

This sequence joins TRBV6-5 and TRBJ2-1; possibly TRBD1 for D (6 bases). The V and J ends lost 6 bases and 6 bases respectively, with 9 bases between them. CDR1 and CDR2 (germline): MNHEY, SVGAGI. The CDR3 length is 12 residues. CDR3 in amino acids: CASRDRLNEQFF. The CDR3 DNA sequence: TGTGCCAGCAGGGACAGACTCAATGAGCAGTTCTTC.

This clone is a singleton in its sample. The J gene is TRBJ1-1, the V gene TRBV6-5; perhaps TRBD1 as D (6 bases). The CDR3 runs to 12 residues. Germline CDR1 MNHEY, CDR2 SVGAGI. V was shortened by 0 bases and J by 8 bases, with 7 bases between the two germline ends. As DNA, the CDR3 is TGTGCCAGCAGTTACTCTGGGGGCGAAGCTTTCTTT. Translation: CASSYSGGEAFF.

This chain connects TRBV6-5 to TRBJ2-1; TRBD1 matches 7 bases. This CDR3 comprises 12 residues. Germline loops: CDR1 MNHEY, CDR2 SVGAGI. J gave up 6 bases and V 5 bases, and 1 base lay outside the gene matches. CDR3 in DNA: TGTGCCAGCAGTCGGGACAGCAATGAGCAGTTCTTC. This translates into CASSRDSNEQFF.

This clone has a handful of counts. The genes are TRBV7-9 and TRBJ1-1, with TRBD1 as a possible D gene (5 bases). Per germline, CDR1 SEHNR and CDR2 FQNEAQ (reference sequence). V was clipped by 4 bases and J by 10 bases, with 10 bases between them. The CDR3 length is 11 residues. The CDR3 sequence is CASSSATGAFF. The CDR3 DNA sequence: TGTGCCAGCAGCTCGGCTACAGGAGCTTTCTTT.

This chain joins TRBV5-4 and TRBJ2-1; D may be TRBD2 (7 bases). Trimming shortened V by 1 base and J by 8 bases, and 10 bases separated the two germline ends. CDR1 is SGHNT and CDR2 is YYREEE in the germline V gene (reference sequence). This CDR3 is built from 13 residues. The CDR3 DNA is TGTGCCAGCAGCTTGAGAGGGGGGGATGAGCAGTTCTTC. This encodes CASSLRGGDEQFF.

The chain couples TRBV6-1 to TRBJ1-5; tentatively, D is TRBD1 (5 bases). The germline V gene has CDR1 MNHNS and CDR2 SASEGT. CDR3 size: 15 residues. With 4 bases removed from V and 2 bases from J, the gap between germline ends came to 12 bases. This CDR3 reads CASSVRVLGNQPQHF. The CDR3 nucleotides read TGTGCCAGCAGTGTCAGGGTTCTGGGCAATCAGCCCCAGCATTTT.

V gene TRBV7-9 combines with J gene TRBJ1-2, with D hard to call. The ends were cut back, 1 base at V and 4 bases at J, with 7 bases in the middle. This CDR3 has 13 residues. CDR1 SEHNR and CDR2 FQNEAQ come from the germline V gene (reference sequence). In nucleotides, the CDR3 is TGTGCCAGCAGCTTAGGGGGTGGCTATGGCTACACCTTC. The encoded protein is CASSLGGGYGYTF.

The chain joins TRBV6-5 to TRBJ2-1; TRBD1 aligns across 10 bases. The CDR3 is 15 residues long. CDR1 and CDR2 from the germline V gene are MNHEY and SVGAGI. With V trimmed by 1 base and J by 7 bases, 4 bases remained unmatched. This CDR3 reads CASSYFPGQGNEQFF. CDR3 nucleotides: TGTGCCAGCAGTTACTTTCCGGGACAGGGGAATGAGCAGTTCTTC.

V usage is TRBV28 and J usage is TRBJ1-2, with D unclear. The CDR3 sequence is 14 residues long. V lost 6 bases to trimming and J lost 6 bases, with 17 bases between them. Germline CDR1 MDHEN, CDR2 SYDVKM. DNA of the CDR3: TGTGCCAGCAGACCCACAGTTGCCTGGAATGGCTACACCTTC. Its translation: CASRPTVAWNGYTF.

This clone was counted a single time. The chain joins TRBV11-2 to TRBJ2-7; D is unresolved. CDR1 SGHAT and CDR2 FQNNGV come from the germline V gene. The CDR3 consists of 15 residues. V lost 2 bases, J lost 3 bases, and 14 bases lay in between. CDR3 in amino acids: CASSLRTVGVYEQYF. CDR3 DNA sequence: TGTGCCAGCAGCTTAAGAACGGTTGGGGTCTACGAGCAGTACTTC.

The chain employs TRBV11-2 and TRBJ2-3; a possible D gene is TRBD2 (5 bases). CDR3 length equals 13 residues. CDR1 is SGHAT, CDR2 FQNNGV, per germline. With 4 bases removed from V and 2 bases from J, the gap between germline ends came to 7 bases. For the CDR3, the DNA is TGTGCCAGCAGCTGGGAGCCCACAGATACGCAGTATTTT. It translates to CASSWEPTDTQYF. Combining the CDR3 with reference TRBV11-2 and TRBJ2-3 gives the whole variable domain EAGVAQSPRYKIIEKRQSVAFWCNPISGHATLYWYQQILGQGPKLLIQFQNNGVVDDSQLPKDRFSAERLKGVDSTLKIQPAKLEDSAVYLCASSWEPTDTQYFGPGTRLTVL.

The CDR3 here is CASALELDRDPEPQHF. For the CDR3, the DNA is TGTGCTAGTGCCCTGGAGTTAGACAGGGATCCGGAGCCCCAGCATTTT. The gene calls are TRBV12-5 and TRBJ1-5; 7 bases match TRBD1. Germline V CDR1 and CDR2: LGHNT, FRNRAP. J was trimmed by 8 bases and V by 7 bases; bases with no gene match: 17. The CDR3 is 16 residues long.

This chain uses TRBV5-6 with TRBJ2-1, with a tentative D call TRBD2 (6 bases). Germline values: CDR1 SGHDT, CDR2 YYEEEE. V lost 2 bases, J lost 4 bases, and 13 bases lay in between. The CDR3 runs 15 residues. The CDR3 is CASSFGGKGYNEQFF. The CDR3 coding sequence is TGTGCCAGCAGCTTTGGGGGGAAGGGGTACAATGAGCAGTTCTTC.

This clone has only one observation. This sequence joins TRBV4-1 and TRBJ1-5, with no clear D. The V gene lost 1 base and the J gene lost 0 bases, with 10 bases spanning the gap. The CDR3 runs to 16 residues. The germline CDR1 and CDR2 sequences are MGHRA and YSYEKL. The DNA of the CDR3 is TGCGCCAGCAGCCAAGGGGGTCATCCTAGCAATCAGCCCCAGCATTTT. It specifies CASSQGGHPSNQPQHF.